The next 11 T cell receptor beta chains were all read from a single sample in a study of blood T cell repertoires in COVID-19. Sequenced by immunoSEQ multiplex PCR; TCRdb stores in-frame clones only, minus some. The data show about 280,000 clones, with nearly 90% seen just once and 1.5% to 2% held by the top ten. The sample taken for sequencing was PBMCs or T cells enriched from blood (not recorded which). The receptors derive from a woman under 30 with acute COVID-19.

The chain joins TRBV28 to TRBJ2-1; a possible D gene is TRBD1 (6 bases). CDR1 and CDR2 (germline): MDHEN, SYDVKM. CDR3 length: 14 residues. V was pared by 5 bases and J by 3 bases, with 11 bases between. DNA for the CDR3: TGTGCCAGCAGTCCCCCGGGACACTACAATGAGCAGTTCTTC. It is translated as CASSPPGHYNEQFF. Based on the CDR3 plus reference TRBV28 and TRBJ2-1, the full variable domain is DVKVTQSSRYLVKRTGEKVFLECVQDMDHENMFWYRQDPGLGLRLIYFSYDVKMKEKGDIPEGYSVSREKKERFSLILESASTNQTSMYLCASSPPGHYNEQFFGPGTRLTVL.

The CDR3 nucleotides are TGCAGCGTCCTCGGACAGCCTCCGAGCAACGAGCAGTACTTC. Translation gives CSVLGQPPSNEQYF. This chain connects TRBV29-1 to TRBJ2-7; the D gene is possibly TRBD1 (6 bases). The V end was cut by 6 bases, the J end by 5 bases, with 20 bases between. The germline V gene encodes CDR1 SQVTM and CDR2 ANQGSEA. This CDR3 contains 14 residues.

This chain joins TRBV7-2 and TRBJ2-7; 8 nucleotides match TRBD2. Losses at the gene ends were 1 base for V and 3 bases for J; bases not matched to a gene: 2. The V gene's germline CDR1 is SGHTA and CDR2 FQGNSA. This CDR3 is built from 14 residues. The chain's CDR3 is CASSLVSGVYEQYF. Here the CDR3 DNA reads TGTGCCAGCAGCTTAGTTAGCGGGGTCTACGAGCAGTACTTC.

Note on this clone: The sample holds other DNA sequences that translate to the same CDR3. The J gene is TRBJ2-3, the V gene TRBV5-1; TRBD1 matches 8 bases. This CDR3 region has 16 residues. V lost 0 bases to trimming and J lost 0 bases; unmatched junction nucleotides: 3. Looked up from germline, CDR1 is SGHRS and CDR2 is YFSETQ. CDR3 residues: CASSLGGTGSTDTQYF. CDR3 DNA sequence: TGCGCCAGCAGCTTGGGAGGGACAGGTAGCACAGATACGCAGTATTTT. Variable domain in full (rest from reference TRBV5-1 and TRBJ2-3): KAGVTQTPRYLIKTRGQQVTLSCSPISGHRSVSWYQQTPGQGLQFLFEYFSETQRNKGNFPGRFSGRQFSNSRSEMNVSTLELGDSALYLCASSLGGTGSTDTQYFGPGTRLTVL.

The chain uses TRBV28 and TRBJ2-7; 16 nucleotides agree with TRBD2. CDR1 is MDHEN, CDR2 SYDVKM, per germline. This CDR3 is built from 19 residues. The V and J ends lost 4 bases and 2 bases, in that order; junction bases with no gene match: 11. CDR3 bases: TGTGCCAGCAGTTCCCTGGGACTAGCGGGAGGGCCTCCTCCCTACGAGCAGTACTTC. Translated, it gives CASSSLGLAGGPPPYEQYF.

The rearrangement links TRBV12-3 or TRBV12-4 to TRBJ1-1; D remains unclear. Deletions cut 4 bases from V and 3 bases from J, with 9 bases between. The CDR3 has 13 residues. The CDR3 spells CASSYGVDTEAFF. The DNA of the CDR3 is TGTGCCAGCAGTTACGGGGTGGACACTGAAGCTTTCTTT.

The chain employs TRBV7-9 and TRBJ1-6; TRBD1 matches 9 bases. The CDR3 loop spans 16 amino acids. The V gene's germline CDR1 is SEHNR and CDR2 FQNEAQ (reference sequence). V lost 5 bases and J lost 8; bases outside the gene matches: 10. The CDR3: CASSAPPQGADSPLHF. CDR3 DNA: TGTGCCAGCAGCGCACCCCCACAGGGGGCCGATTCACCCCTCCACTTT.

This rearrangement joins TRBV6-6 to TRBJ1-3; D is undetermined. Trimming removed 5 bases from V and 0 bases from J, with 17 bases in between. Looked up from germline, CDR1 is MNHNY and CDR2 is SVGAGI (reference sequence). The CDR3 consists of 17 residues. CDR3 DNA sequence: TGTGCCAGCAGTCCTGTCGCAGGTCAAAGCTCTGGAAACACCATATATTTT. It specifies CASSPVAGQSSGNTIYF.

This rearrangement joins TRBV18 to TRBJ2-7, with 9 bases that match TRBD2. J was trimmed by 6 bases and V by 2 bases; bases with no gene match: 8. This CDR3 has 15 amino acids. Germline CDR1 reads KGHSH; CDR2 reads LQKENI. The CDR3 protein is CASSPGREGLGEQYF. The CDR3 region has the DNA TGTGCCAGCTCACCAGGGCGGGAGGGCCTAGGCGAGCAGTACTTC.

The chain joins TRBV7-9 to TRBJ2-5, with D possibly being TRBD1 (5 bases). Germline assignment: CDR1 SEHNR and CDR2 FQNEAQ (reference sequence). Trimming took 1 base from V and 6 from J, leaving 18 bases between them. The CDR3 has 16 residues. The CDR3 sequence is CASSLVAAAGIQTQYF. CDR3 bases: TGTGCCAGCAGCTTAGTGGCGGCGGCAGGGATCCAGACCCAGTACTTC.

V usage is TRBV28 and J usage is TRBJ2-7; a possible D gene is TRBD2 (6 bases). The CDR3 covers 15 residues. Between the trimmed V and J ends, which lost 3 bases and 2 bases, there was a span of 14 bases. The germline V gene encodes CDR1 MDHEN and CDR2 SYDVKM. The CDR3 spells CASSFFAGRTYEQYF. The DNA for the CDR3 is TGTGCCAGCAGTTTTTTCGCAGGGAGGACCTACGAGCAGTACTTC.